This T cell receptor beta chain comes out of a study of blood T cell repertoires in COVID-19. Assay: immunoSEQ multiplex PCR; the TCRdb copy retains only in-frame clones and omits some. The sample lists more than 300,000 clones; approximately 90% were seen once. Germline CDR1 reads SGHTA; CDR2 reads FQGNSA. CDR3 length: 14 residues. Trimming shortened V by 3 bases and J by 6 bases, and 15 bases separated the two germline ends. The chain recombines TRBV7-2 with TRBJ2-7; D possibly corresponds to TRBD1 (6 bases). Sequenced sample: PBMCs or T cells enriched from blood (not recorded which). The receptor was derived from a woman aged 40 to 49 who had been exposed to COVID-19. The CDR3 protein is CASSFKTGGTEQYF. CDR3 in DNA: TGTGCCAGCAGCTTCAAGACAGGAGGCACCGAGCAGTACTTC.